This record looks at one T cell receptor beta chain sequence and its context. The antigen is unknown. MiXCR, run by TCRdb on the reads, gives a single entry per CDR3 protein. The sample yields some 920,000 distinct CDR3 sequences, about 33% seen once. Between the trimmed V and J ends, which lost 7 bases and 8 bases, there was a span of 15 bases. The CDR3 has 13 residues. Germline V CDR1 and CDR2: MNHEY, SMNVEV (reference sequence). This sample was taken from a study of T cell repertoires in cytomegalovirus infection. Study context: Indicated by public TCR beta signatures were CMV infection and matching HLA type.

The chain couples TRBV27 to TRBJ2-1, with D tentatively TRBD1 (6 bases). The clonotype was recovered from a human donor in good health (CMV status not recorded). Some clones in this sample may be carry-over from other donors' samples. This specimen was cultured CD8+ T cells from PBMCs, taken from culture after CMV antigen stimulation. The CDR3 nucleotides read TGTGCCAGCACAGCCCTGGGGGCCCATGAGCAGTTCTTC. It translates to CASTALGAHEQFF.